This TCR beta chain derives from a study of OX40 agonist ivuxolimab in advanced cancers. As for the study in general: Those treated in dose escalation had hepatocellular carcinoma, melanoma, renal cell cancer or head and neck cancer. Therapy given before enrollment (anti-PD-1, anti-PD-L1 or anti-CTLA-4) was allowed, and roughly 42% had some.

The study, taken as a whole, reports: Circulating CD4+ and CD8+ T cells showed clonal expansion by week 6 at 0.1 to 3.0 mg/kg.

The method was immunoSEQ multiplex PCR; TCRdb's version includes in-frame clones alone and lacks a portion of them. Among some 20,000 clones listed, approximately 80% were seen once. Trimming took 0 bases from V and 7 from J, leaving 12 bases between them. The CDR3 contains 15 residues. Germline V gene lookup returns CDR1 LGHNA and CDR2 YNFKEQ. A note on this clone: Its antigen is not identified.

The specimen comprised CD4+ or CD8+ T cells sorted from blood, sampled in a trial of the OX40 agonist ivuxolimab. This chain joins TRBV4-2 and TRBJ1-4; D is possibly TRBD1 (5 bases). The clonotype originates from an adult with an advanced solid tumor such as melanoma, head and neck, liver or kidney cancer. This CDR3 is CASSQDRQGPEKLFF. Here the CDR3 DNA reads TGTGCCAGCAGCCAAGATCGGCAGGGTCCTGAAAAACTGTTTTTT.